This T cell receptor (beta chain) was observed in a study of shared clonotypes between healthy human individuals. Study information: A couple of women and a few men aged 18 to 49 made up the donors.

The germline gives CDR1 MNHNS, CDR2 SASEGT. V lost 0 bases and J lost 6, with 18 bases in between. CDR3 size: 16 residues. This clone was recorded only once. Unsorted PBMC samples were amplified in replicate PCRs containing 300 ng DNA, about 30,000 T cell genomes. Here immunoSEQ multiplex PCR was the method, and the copy in TCRdb shows in-frame clones only, minus some. The data contain 530,000 or so clones, 75% to 80% of them seen just once; the ten biggest clones take up about 12%. The sequence derives from a middle-aged woman in good health. Some clones in this sample may be carry-over from other donors' samples. The specimen sequenced was PBMCs. The chain couples TRBV6-1 to TRBJ2-7; tentative D call: TRBD2 (6 bases). The CDR3 protein is CASSEAVGLPGREQYF. CDR3 DNA: TGTGCCAGCAGTGAAGCCGTTGGACTACCGGGGCGCGAGCAGTACTTC.